These 9 T cell receptor beta chains came from one sample sequenced in a study of CXCR3-negative and CXCR3-positive naive CD8 T cells. Study findings and constraints: In CXCR3-positive naive cells, the TRB CDR3s were more hydrophobic than in CXCR3-negative naive cells.

For these receptors, no antigen is known. It was by 5' RACE with UMI labels that the TRB cDNA libraries were prepared. With the 5' RACE reads reprocessed, TCRdb shows one record per CDR3 protein and no DNA. This sample contains tens of thousands of distinct CDR3 sequences. The sample consisted of naive CXCR3+ CD8+ T cells from blood. Subset specified: CD45RO-CCR7+CD27+CD95- naive CD8+ T cells expressing CXCR3 (TNR3+). The receptors were sampled from a human donor in good health. Some clones in this sample may be carry-over from other donors' samples.

V usage is TRBV7-2 and J usage is TRBJ2-7; as DNA is missing, the TRBD1 call by TCRdb cannot be tested. Germline-derived CDR1 and CDR2 are SGHTA and FQGNSA. This CDR3 spans 14 amino acids. Here the CDR3 reads CASSMTGKFYEQYF.

This rearrangement joins TRBV20-1 to TRBJ1-1; TCRdb names TRBD1, which stays unverified in the absence of DNA. This CDR3 region has 13 residues. In germline, CDR1 is DFQATT, CDR2 SNEGSKA (reference sequence). The CDR3 protein is CSARGQMETEAFF.

The chain joins TRBV7-9 to TRBJ1-2. There are 15 residues in the CDR3. Germline loops: CDR1 SEHNR, CDR2 FQNEAQ (reference sequence). Here the CDR3 reads CASSFLGDDNYGYTF.

This chain joins TRBV5-1 and TRBJ1-1; the TRBD1 assignment by TCRdb is unverifiable without DNA. The CDR3 totals 16 residues. Germline CDR1 SGHRS, CDR2 YFSETQ. The CDR3 here is CASSLEGTPIGTEAFF.

The chain has TRBV6-4 and TRBJ2-2; the D call from TCRdb, TRBD2, cannot be confirmed without DNA. Germline V lookup: CDR1 MRHNA, CDR2 SNTAGT. CDR3 size: 15 residues. This CDR3 reads CASSALAEYTGELFF.

The gene calls are TRBV14 and TRBJ2-1. Germline V lookup: CDR1 SGHDN, CDR2 FVKESK. The CDR3 has 15 residues. This chain's CDR3 is CASSQVWAAGNEQFF.

The chain is built from TRBV14 and TRBJ2-7. The CDR3 is 15 amino acids. Germline lookup yields CDR1 SGHDN and CDR2 FVKESK. This CDR3 reads CASSESMGMWWEQYF.

The V and J genes are TRBV6-5 and TRBJ2-2; TCRdb's D gene call, TRBD2, goes unchecked for lack of DNA. CDR3 size: 17 residues. From germline, CDR1 is MNHEY and CDR2 SVGAGI. CDR3 protein: CASSYSSGEGPAGELFF.

By frequency, this clonotype registers medium-sized (0.01 to 0.1%). V is TRBV10-1 and J is TRBJ2-1; TCRdb calls TRBD1, which cannot be checked without DNA. Germline lookup yields CDR1 WNHNN and CDR2 SYGVQD (reference sequence). The CDR3 sequence is 14 residues long. The CDR3 protein is CASSRQASHNEQFF.